This entry lists 8 T cell receptor beta chains sequenced from one sample in a study of control samples from healthy donors and cancer patients. Method: immunoSEQ multiplex PCR; TCRdb's copy keeps in-frame clones and lacks some. The sample lists 90,000 to 100,000 clones, 88% seen once, with around an eighth in the top ten. Sequenced sample: blood. Receptor source: a woman aged 65 to 85 in good health.

The rearrangement uses TRBV10-1 and TRBJ1-6, with TRBD1 as a possible D gene (5 bases). Germline V gene sequence: CDR1 WNHNN, CDR2 SYGVQD (reference sequence). The CDR3 loop spans 15 amino acids. Trimming left V 0 bases short and J 7 bases short, with 10 bases between. The CDR3 spells CASSESPGRNSPLHF. CDR3 nucleotides: TGCGCCAGCAGTGAGTCGCCAGGGAGGAATTCACCCCTCCACTTT.

The CDR3 here is CASSLEGSRAGYTF. In DNA, the CDR3 is TGTGCCAGCAGTTTAGAGGGGAGTCGGGCTGGCTACACCTTC. The chain recombines TRBV28 with TRBJ1-2, with D possibly being TRBD1 (5 bases). Germline loops: CDR1 MDHEN, CDR2 SYDVKM. Trimming cost V 2 bases and J 7 bases, with 14 bases left between them. The CDR3 has 14 amino acids.

This sequence joins TRBV19 and TRBJ1-1, with D maybe TRBD1 (6 bases). Germline CDR1 is LNHDA and CDR2 is SQIVND (reference sequence). With 6 bases removed from V and 0 bases from J, the gap between germline ends came to 23 bases. The CDR3 has 18 amino acids. This CDR3 reads CASSLDLHRQAMNTEAFF. CDR3 in DNA: TGTGCCAGTAGCCTCGACCTTCACAGACAGGCCATGAACACTGAAGCTTTCTTT.

The chain combines TRBV5-4 with TRBJ2-7, with TRBD1 matching over 12 bases. J gave up 3 bases and V 0 bases, and 10 bases lay outside the gene matches. Germline loops: CDR1 SGHNT, CDR2 YYREEE (reference sequence). The length of the CDR3 is 18 residues. The CDR3 nucleotides read TGTGCCAGCAGCTTGGGCAGGGGGGGACAGGGGGCACTCTACGAGCAGTACTTC. It specifies CASSLGRGGQGALYEQYF.

The CDR3 spells CASSDRDRANSGNTIYF. CDR3 in DNA: TGTGCCAGCAGCGACCGGGACAGGGCCAACTCTGGAAACACCATATATTTT. The genes are TRBV5-6 and TRBJ1-3; TRBD1 matches 9 bases. The germline gives CDR1 SGHDT, CDR2 YYEEEE. The CDR3 contains 17 residues. The junction had 8 bases not matched to a gene; V was cut back by 4 bases and J by 0 bases.

The V and J genes are TRBV5-4 and TRBJ2-3; maybe TRBD1 (6 bases). Per germline, CDR1 SGHNT and CDR2 YYREEE (reference sequence). The germline V and J ends were trimmed by 4 bases and 4 bases, with 13 bases remaining between them. The length of the CDR3 is 14 residues. The CDR3 sequence is CASSHRAAPDTQYF. CDR3 DNA: TGTGCCAGCAGCCACAGGGCGGCGCCAGATACGCAGTATTTT.

This chain links TRBV27 with TRBJ1-5; TRBD1 matches 10 bases. V was pared by 6 bases and J by 6 bases, with 8 bases of the junction left unmatched. There are 15 residues in the CDR3. Germline CDR1 reads MNHEY; CDR2 reads SMNVEV (reference sequence). The CDR3 coding sequence is TGTGCCAGCAGAGATGGACAGGGGGGGGTTCAGCCCCAGCATTTT. Its translation is CASRDGQGGVQPQHF.

The gene calls are TRBV20-1 and TRBJ2-5; D is uncertain. Between the trimmed V and J ends, which lost 7 bases and 2 bases, there was a span of 5 bases. The length of the CDR3 is 10 residues. In germline, CDR1 is DFQATT, CDR2 SNEGSKA (reference sequence). CDR3 coding DNA: TGCAGTGTCGAACAAGAGACCCAGTACTTC. Its protein is CSVEQETQYF.